Shown below are 19 T cell receptor beta chains from a single sample sequenced in a study of CD8+ T cells in alopecia areata (dated by TCRdb to the late 2010s). The treatment or condition label for this specimen denotes: oral pan-JAK inhibitor, 5-10 mg twice daily. The library came from the immunoSEQ multiplex PCR assay. RNA was extracted from all samples and reverse transcribed into cDNA, which served as template for TCR sequencing. As stored in TCRdb, this immuneACCESS dataset retains in-frame rearrangements with V and J assigned. A fraction of the clones does not appear; measured against another copy, unresolved V genes explain less than half of the discrepancy, and the remainder lacks a known reason. The table for this sample lists 150,000 to 200,000 clones; more than 55% of them were counted only once. The leading ten clones occupy about 1.3% of the sample. The sequencing used CD4+ T cells sorted from blood, collected around week 50, from a patient treated with tofacitinib. These receptors originate from a human donor with alopecia areata.

The chain couples TRBV30 to TRBJ1-5, with D hard to call. V gave up 3 bases and J gave up 0 bases, with 9 bases separating them. CDR3 length equals 14 residues. Germline CDR1 is GTSNPN and CDR2 is SVGIG (reference sequence). The CDR3 loop is CAWSDGPSNQPQHF. CDR3 nucleotide sequence: TGTGCCTGGAGCGACGGACCTAGCAATCAGCCCCAGCATTTT.

This chain connects TRBV29-1 to TRBJ2-3; no reliable D call. V was pared by 7 bases and J by 4 bases, with 9 bases between. CDR1 is SQVTM and CDR2 is ANQGSEA in the germline V gene. The CDR3 runs to 11 residues. Here the CDR3 reads CSASYSDTQYF. CDR3 nucleotide sequence: TGCAGCGCCAGCTATTCAGATACGCAGTATTTT.

The table lists this clone with a few counts. J is TRBJ2-7 and V is TRBV15; D could derive from TRBD1 or TRBD2 (5 bases each). Trimming left V 0 bases short and J 7 bases short, with 10 bases between. The CDR3 spans 13 residues. Germline values: CDR1 LNHNV, CDR2 YYDKDF (reference sequence). CDR3 coding DNA: TGTGCCACCAGCAGAGACAGGGAGCGGGAGCAGTACTTC. This gives the protein CATSRDREREQYF.

This clone was recorded once. This chain uses TRBV30 with TRBJ1-2; no reliable D call. In germline, CDR1 is GTSNPN, CDR2 SVGIG (reference sequence). Trimming cost V 2 bases and J 4 bases, with 11 bases left between them. This CDR3 is built from 13 residues. The CDR3 DNA follows: TGTGCCTGGAGTTACCGGGAATCCTATGGCTACACCTTC. Translated: CAWSYRESYGYTF.

The chain carries TRBV30 and TRBJ1-2; the D is unclear. With 7 bases removed from V and 8 bases from J, the gap between germline ends came to 8 bases. Germline CDR1 GTSNPN, CDR2 SVGIG (reference sequence). The CDR3 is made up of 9 amino acids. CDR3 DNA sequence: TGTGCCTTATGGGAGGGCTACACCTTC. As protein: CALWEGYTF.

The J gene is TRBJ1-1, the V gene TRBV11-2; D not resolved. Germline assignment: CDR1 SGHAT and CDR2 FQNNGV. CDR3 size: 13 residues. Trimming took off 5 bases at V and 1 base at J, with 8 bases between the two ends. CDR3 DNA: TGTGCCAGCAGCCAATTACGGAACACTGAAGCTTTCTTT. Its translation: CASSQLRNTEAFF.

The rearrangement links TRBV30 to TRBJ2-7; 8 bases fit TRBD2. CDR3 length equals 14 residues. Germline-derived CDR1 and CDR2 are GTSNPN and SVGIG (reference sequence). Trimming at V came to 3 bases and at J to 5 bases, leaving 9 bases not matched to a gene. The CDR3 DNA is TGTGCCTGGAGACCGGGAGGGGGTGCCCACGAGCAGTACTTC. Protein: CAWRPGGGAHEQYF.

The chain is built from TRBV9 and TRBJ2-1; D gene unclear. Germline values: CDR1 SGDLS, CDR2 YYNGEE. Trimming took 0 bases from V and 9 from J, leaving 7 bases between them. This CDR3 spans 12 amino acids. CDR3 protein: CASSVETSEQFF. The DNA for the CDR3 is TGTGCCAGCAGCGTAGAAACCTCTGAGCAGTTCTTC. The full variable domain, completed using reference TRBV9 and TRBJ2-1, is DSGVTQTPKHLITATGQRVTLRCSPRSGDLSVYWYQQSLDQGLQFLIQYYNGEERAKGNILERFSAQQFPDLHSELNLSSLELGDSALYFCASSVETSEQFFGPGTRLTVL.

In DNA form, the CDR3 reads TGCGCCAGCCGCGAAGCCCTAGCGGGGAACCAAGAGACCCAGTACTTC. Translation: CASREALAGNQETQYF. The rearrangement links TRBV5-1 to TRBJ2-5; 9 nucleotides match TRBD2. V lost 7 bases and J lost 0; bases outside the gene matches: 10. The CDR3 sequence is 16 residues long. CDR1 and CDR2 (germline): SGHRS, YFSETQ.

J is TRBJ2-1 and V is TRBV29-1; 7 nucleotides match TRBD2. J lost 2 bases, V lost 4 bases, and 11 bases had no gene match. This CDR3 spans 16 amino acids. Germline-derived CDR1 and CDR2 are SQVTM and ANQGSEA. The CDR3 DNA follows: TGCAGCGTTGCCACCTGGGGGGGTAGTGCCTACAATGAGCAGTTCTTC. Translating gives CSVATWGGSAYNEQFF.

This chain joins TRBV29-1 and TRBJ1-1, with D unresolved. CDR1 and CDR2 (germline): SQVTM, ANQGSEA. V was pared by 4 bases and J by 9 bases, with 9 bases between. This CDR3 contains 10 residues. For the CDR3, the DNA is TGCAGCGTTGTGCAACGGAAAGCTTTCTTT. This gives the protein CSVVQRKAFF.

V and J are TRBV19 and TRBJ2-7; D is unresolved. This CDR3 is built from 13 residues. CDR1 and CDR2 (germline): LNHDA, SQIVND (reference sequence). Trimming left V 5 bases short and J 2 bases short, with 10 bases between. CDR3 sequence reads: CASSSSPTYEQYF. CDR3 DNA: TGTGCCAGTAGTTCCTCCCCAACCTACGAGCAGTACTTC.

The chain combines TRBV25-1 with TRBJ1-1; no clear D gene. Trimming took off 3 bases at V and 0 bases at J, with 8 bases between the two ends. Germline V lookup: CDR1 MGHDK, CDR2 SYGVNS. The CDR3 contains 14 residues. The CDR3 DNA is TGTGCCAGCAGTGACAGCATCATGAACACTGAAGCTTTCTTT. Translating gives CASSDSIMNTEAFF. The variable domain in full, with the rest retrieved from reference TRBV25-1 and TRBJ1-1, is EADIYQTPRYLVIGTGKKITLECSQTMGHDKMYWYQQDPGMELHLIHYSYGVNSTEKGDLSSESTVSRIRTEHFPLTLESARPSHTSQYLCASSDSIMNTEAFFGQGTRLTVV.

This clone was seen more than once but under ten times. The chain links TRBV29-1 to TRBJ1-6, with D maybe TRBD1 (5 bases). CDR1 SQVTM and CDR2 ANQGSEA come from the germline V gene. This CDR3 contains 14 residues. Trimming took 6 bases from V and 5 from J, leaving 14 bases between them. CDR3 region: CSVAEGRNNSPLHF. The CDR3 DNA reads as TGCAGCGTCGCCGAGGGACGGAATAATTCACCCCTCCACTTT.

This clone has more than one count but fewer than ten. J is TRBJ1-4 and V is TRBV2; 10 nucleotides agree with TRBD1. This CDR3 is built from 14 residues. Germline-derived CDR1 and CDR2 are SNHLY and FYNNEI. V gave up 11 bases and J gave up 5 bases; unmatched junction bases: 8. As DNA, the CDR3 is TGTGCCGGATCCCCGGACAGGGGGAATGAAAAACTGTTTTTT. This translates into CAGSPDRGNEKLFF.

This chain joins TRBV29-1 and TRBJ2-1, with D uncertain. The CDR3 is 14 amino acids. Germline values: CDR1 SQVTM, CDR2 ANQGSEA. V lost 4 bases and J lost 8, with 18 bases in between. The DNA for the CDR3 is TGCAGCGTTGTGGGTGTCAGAATGGCCGATGAGCAGTTCTTC. This sequence encodes CSVVGVRMADEQFF.

This chain connects TRBV29-1 to TRBJ1-2; unclear D gene. V dropped 3 bases and J dropped 11 bases, with 13 bases sitting between them. The germline CDR1 and CDR2 sequences are SQVTM and ANQGSEA. The CDR3 spans 11 residues. The CDR3 DNA reads TGCAGCGTTGACATTGGCAGCTCTTACACCTTC. Residues: CSVDIGSSYTF. The variable domain in full, completed from reference TRBV29-1 and TRBJ1-2, reads SAVISQKPSRDICQRGTSLTIQCQVDSQVTMMFWYRQQPGQSLTLIATANQGSEATYESGFVIDKFPISRPNLTFSTLTVSNMSPEDSSIYLCSVDIGSSYTFGSGTRLTVV.

The chain is built from TRBV5-1 and TRBJ1-2, with D perhaps TRBD1 (5 bases). Germline lookup yields CDR1 SGHRS and CDR2 YFSETQ. V was shortened by 4 bases and J by 5 bases, with 21 bases between the two germline ends. There are 16 residues in the CDR3. The CDR3 bases are TGCGCCAGCAGCCCCGAATCGAGGGGCGCGAGATATGGCTACACCTTC. This sequence encodes CASSPESRGARYGYTF.

The chain combines TRBV4-3 with TRBJ1-1; tentatively, D is TRBD1 (5 bases). The CDR3 runs 16 residues. Germline CDR1 is LGHNA and CDR2 is YSLEER. V lost 4 bases to trimming and J lost 2 bases, with 17 bases between them. CDR3 amino acids: CASSPGHIYLNTEAFF. The CDR3 bases are TGCGCCAGCAGCCCTGGACACATATATCTCAACACTGAAGCTTTCTTT.